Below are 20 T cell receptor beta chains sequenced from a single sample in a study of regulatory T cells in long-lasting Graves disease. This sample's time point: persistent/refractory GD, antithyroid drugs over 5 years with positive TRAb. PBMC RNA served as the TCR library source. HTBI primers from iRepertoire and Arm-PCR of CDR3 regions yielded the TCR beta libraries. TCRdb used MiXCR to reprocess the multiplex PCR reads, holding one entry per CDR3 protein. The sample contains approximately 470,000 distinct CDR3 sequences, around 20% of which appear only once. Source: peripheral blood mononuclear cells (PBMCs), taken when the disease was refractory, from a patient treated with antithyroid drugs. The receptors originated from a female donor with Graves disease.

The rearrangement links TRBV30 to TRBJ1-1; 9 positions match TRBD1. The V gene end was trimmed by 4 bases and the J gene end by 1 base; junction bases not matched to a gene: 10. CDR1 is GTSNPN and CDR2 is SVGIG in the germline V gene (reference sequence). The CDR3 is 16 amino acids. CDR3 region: CAWKGWGQGENTEAFF. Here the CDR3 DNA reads TGTGCCTGGAAGGGATGGGGACAGGGAGAGAACACTGAAGCTTTCTTT.

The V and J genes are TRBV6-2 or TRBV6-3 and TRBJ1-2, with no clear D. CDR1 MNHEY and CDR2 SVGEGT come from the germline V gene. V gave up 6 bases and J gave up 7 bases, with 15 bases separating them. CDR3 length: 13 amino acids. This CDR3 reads CASRPRRTLGYTF. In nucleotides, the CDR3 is TGTGCCAGCAGGCCTAGACGGACTCTTGGCTACACCTTC.

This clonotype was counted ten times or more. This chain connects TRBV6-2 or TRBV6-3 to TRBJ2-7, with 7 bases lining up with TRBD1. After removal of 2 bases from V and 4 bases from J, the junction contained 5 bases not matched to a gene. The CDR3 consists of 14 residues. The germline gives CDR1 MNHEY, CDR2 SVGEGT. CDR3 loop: CASSYPGTDYEQYF. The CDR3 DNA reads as TGTGCCAGCAGTTACCCCGGGACAGATTACGAGCAGTACTTC.

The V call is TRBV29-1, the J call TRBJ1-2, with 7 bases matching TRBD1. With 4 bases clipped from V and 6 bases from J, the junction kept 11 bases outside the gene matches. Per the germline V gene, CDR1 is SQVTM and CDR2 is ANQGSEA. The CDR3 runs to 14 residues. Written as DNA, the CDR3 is TGCAGCGTTGGGGGGGGACGACAGGGCCATGGCTACACCTTC. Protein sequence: CSVGGGRQGHGYTF.

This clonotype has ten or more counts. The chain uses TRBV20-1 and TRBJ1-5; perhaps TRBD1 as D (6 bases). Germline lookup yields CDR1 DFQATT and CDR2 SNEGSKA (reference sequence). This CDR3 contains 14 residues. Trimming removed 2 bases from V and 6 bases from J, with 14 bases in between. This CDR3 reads CSARQQGWAQPQHF. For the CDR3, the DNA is TGCAGTGCTAGACAACAGGGTTGGGCTCAGCCCCAGCATTTT.

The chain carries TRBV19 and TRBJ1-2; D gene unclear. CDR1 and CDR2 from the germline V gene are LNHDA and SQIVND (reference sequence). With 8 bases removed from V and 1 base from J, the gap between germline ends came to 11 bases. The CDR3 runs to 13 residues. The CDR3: CASSPGVNYGYTF. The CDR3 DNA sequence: TGTGCCAGTTCCCCTGGGGTTAACTATGGCTACACCTTC. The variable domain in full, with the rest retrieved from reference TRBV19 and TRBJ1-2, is DGGITQSPKYLFRKEGQNVTLSCEQNLNHDAMYWYRQDPGQGLRLIYYSQIVNDFQKGDIAEGYSVSREKKESFPLTVTSAQKNPTAFYLCASSPGVNYGYTFGSGTRLTVV.

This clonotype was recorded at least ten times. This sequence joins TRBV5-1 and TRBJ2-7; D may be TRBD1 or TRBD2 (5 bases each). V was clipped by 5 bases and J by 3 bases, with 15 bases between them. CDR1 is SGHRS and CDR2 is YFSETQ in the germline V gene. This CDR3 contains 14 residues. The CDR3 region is CASREGRVFYEQYF. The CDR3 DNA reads TGCGCCAGCAGAGAGGGGCGGGTGTTCTACGAGCAGTACTTC.

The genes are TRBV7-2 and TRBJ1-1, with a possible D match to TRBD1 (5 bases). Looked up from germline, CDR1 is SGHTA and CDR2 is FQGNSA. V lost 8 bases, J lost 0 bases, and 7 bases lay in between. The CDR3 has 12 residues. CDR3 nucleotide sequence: TGTGCCAGCGGGACCATGAACACTGAAGCTTTCTTT. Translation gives CASGTMNTEAFF.

The DNA for the CDR3 is TGCAGCGTTGGGGTTGCTTACAATGAGCAGTTCTTC. Its translation is CSVGVAYNEQFF. This chain joins TRBV29-1 and TRBJ2-1; no firm D call. The ends were cut back, 4 bases at V and 4 bases at J, with 8 bases in the middle. Germline assignment: CDR1 SQVTM and CDR2 ANQGSEA. The CDR3 runs to 12 residues.

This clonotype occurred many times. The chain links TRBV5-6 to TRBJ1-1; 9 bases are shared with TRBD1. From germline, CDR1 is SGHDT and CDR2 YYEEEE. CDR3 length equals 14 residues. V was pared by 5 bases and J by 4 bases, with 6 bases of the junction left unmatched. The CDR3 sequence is CASSPVGQGTEAFF. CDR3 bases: TGTGCCAGCAGTCCCGTGGGACAGGGCACTGAAGCTTTCTTT.

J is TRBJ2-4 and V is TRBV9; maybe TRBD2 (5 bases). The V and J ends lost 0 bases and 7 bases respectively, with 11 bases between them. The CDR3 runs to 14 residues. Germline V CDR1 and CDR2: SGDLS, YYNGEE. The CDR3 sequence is CASSVGGGGNIQYF. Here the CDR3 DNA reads TGTGCCAGCAGCGTAGGAGGCGGCGGGAACATTCAGTACTTC.

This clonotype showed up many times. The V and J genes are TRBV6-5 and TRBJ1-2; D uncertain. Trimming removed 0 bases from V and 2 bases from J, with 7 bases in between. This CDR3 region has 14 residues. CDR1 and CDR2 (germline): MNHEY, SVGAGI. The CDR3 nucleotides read TGTGCCAGCAGTTACTCACACGGGAACTATGGCTACACCTTC. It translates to CASSYSHGNYGYTF.

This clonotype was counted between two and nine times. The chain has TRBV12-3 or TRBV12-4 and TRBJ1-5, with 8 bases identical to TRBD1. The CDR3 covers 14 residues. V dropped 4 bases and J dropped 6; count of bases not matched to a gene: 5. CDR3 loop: CASSSSGGSQPQHF. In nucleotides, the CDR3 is TGTGCCAGCAGTTCTTCAGGGGGCTCTCAGCCCCAGCATTTT.

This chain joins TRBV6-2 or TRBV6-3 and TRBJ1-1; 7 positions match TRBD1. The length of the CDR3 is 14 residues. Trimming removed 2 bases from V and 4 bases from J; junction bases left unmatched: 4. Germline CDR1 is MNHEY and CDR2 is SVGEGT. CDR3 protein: CASSYIQGTTEAFF. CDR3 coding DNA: TGTGCCAGCAGTTACATACAGGGGACCACTGAAGCTTTCTTT.

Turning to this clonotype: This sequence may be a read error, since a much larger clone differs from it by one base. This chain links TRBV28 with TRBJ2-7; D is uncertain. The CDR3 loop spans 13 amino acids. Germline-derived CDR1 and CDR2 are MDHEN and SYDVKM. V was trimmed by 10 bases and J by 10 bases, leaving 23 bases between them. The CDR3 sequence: CATRGSNQDTQYF. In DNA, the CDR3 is TGTGCCACCCGAGGTTCAAACCAAGATACCCAGTACTTC.

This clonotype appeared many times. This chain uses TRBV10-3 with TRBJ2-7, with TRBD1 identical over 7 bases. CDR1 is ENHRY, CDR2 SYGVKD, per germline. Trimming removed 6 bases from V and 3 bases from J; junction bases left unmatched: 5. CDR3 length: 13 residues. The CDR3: CAISGQGVYEQYF. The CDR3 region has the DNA TGTGCCATCAGCGGTCAGGGGGTCTACGAGCAGTACTTC.

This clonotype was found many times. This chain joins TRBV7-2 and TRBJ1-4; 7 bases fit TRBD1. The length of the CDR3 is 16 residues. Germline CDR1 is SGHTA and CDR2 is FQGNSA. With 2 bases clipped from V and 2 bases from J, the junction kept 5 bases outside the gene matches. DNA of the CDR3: TGTGCCAGCAGCTTAAAATTGACAGGGACTAATGAAAAACTGTTTTTT. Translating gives CASSLKLTGTNEKLFF.

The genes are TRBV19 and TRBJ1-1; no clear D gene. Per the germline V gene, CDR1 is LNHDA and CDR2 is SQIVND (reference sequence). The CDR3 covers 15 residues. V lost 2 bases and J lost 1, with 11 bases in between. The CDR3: CASSITAGANTEAFF. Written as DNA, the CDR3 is TGTGCCAGTAGTATAACGGCCGGCGCGAACACTGAAGCTTTCTTT.

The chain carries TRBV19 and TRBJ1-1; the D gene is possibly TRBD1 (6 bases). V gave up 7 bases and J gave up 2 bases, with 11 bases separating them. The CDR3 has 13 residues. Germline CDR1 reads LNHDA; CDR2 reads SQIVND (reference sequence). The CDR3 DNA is TGTGCCAGTAAAGGACAGACTAACACTGAAGCTTTCTTT. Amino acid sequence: CASKGQTNTEAFF.

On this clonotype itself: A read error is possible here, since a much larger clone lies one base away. The CDR3 coding sequence is TGTGCCAGCAGCTTCGACGGGTATAGTTCACCCCTCCACTTT. Translation gives CASSFDGYSSPLHF. This chain links TRBV7-8 with TRBJ1-6, with D uncertain. CDR1 is SGHVS and CDR2 is FQNEAQ in the germline V gene. The CDR3 is made up of 14 amino acids.